The 25 T cell receptor beta chains listed next were all sequenced from one sample in a study of Tregs in tolerant kidney transplant recipients. Sequenced by immunoSEQ multiplex PCR; TCRdb stores in-frame clones only, minus some. Counted here are 70,000 to 95,000 clones, about 91% occurring once; the ten biggest clones make up approximately 0.35%. The material sequenced was Tregs from blood, taken before the transplant. These receptor sequences come from a human donor who received a combined kidney and bone marrow transplant.

V is TRBV9 and J is TRBJ2-1; 8 bases are a match to TRBD2. The trim removed 4 bases at V and 6 bases at J, leaving 9 bases unmatched. Germline lookup yields CDR1 SGDLS and CDR2 YYNGEE. The CDR3 sequence is 15 residues long. CDR3 protein: CASSPTGGPTNEQFF. The CDR3, as DNA: TGTGCCAGCAGCCCAACGGGAGGGCCGACCAATGAGCAGTTCTTC. The full variable domain, with the rest looked up from reference TRBV9 and TRBJ2-1, is DSGVTQTPKHLITATGQRVTLRCSPRSGDLSVYWYQQSLDQGLQFLIQYYNGEERAKGNILERFSAQQFPDLHSELNLSSLELGDSALYFCASSPTGGPTNEQFFGPGTRLTVL.

The chain joins TRBV11-2 to TRBJ1-1; TRBD1 matches at 7 bases. The V gene's germline CDR1 is SGHAT and CDR2 FQNNGV. The V gene end was trimmed by 5 bases and the J gene end by 3 bases; junction bases not matched to a gene: 3. This CDR3 is 13 amino acids long. In DNA, the CDR3 is TGTGCCAGCAGCCGTCAGGGGGACACTGAAGCTTTCTTT. Protein product: CASSRQGDTEAFF.

This chain uses TRBV5-4 with TRBJ2-3; possible D gene TRBD2, 6 bases. CDR3 size: 16 residues. Trimming cost V 10 bases and J 0 bases, with 21 bases left between them. The germline V gene has CDR1 SGHNT and CDR2 YYREEE (reference sequence). The CDR3 DNA sequence: TGTGCCTATGAGGGTTCGGCGGGACCTAGCACAGATACGCAGTATTTT. It yields the protein CAYEGSAGPSTDTQYF.

The chain couples TRBV5-1 to TRBJ2-2; 11 nucleotides line up with TRBD2. The CDR3 length is 16 residues. Germline V gene sequence: CDR1 SGHRS, CDR2 YFSETQ. J was trimmed by 4 bases and V by 3 bases; bases with no gene match: 5. CDR3 protein: CASSSTSGSVTGELFF. Here the CDR3 DNA reads TGCGCCAGCAGCTCTACTAGCGGGAGTGTCACCGGGGAGCTGTTTTTT.

The rearrangement joins TRBV9 to TRBJ2-5, with 8 bases fitting TRBD1. The end of the DNA fits TRBJ2-7 better, so the J call may be wrong. Germline CDR1 SGDLS, CDR2 YYNGEE. CDR3 size: 15 residues. The CDR3 coding sequence is TGTGCCAGCAGCTCTCGACAGGGGAGCTCCTACGAGCAGTACTTC. This sequence encodes CASSSRQGSSYEQYF.

The genes are TRBV2 and TRBJ2-3, with D perhaps given as TRBD1 or TRBD2 (5 bases each). The V and J ends lost 6 bases and 4 bases respectively, with 17 bases between them. CDR1 is SNHLY and CDR2 is FYNNEI in the germline V gene. The CDR3 runs to 15 residues. The CDR3 here is CASSFGTPEADTQYF. Here the CDR3 DNA reads TGTGCCAGCAGCTTCGGGACCCCAGAGGCAGATACGCAGTATTTT.

This chain connects TRBV6-4 to TRBJ2-3; possible D gene TRBD1, 6 bases. This CDR3 has 12 residues. Trimming stripped 6 bases from V and 4 bases from J, with 8 bases between. Germline V gene lookup returns CDR1 MRHNA and CDR2 SNTAGT. The CDR3 protein is CASRDSADTQYF. CDR3 coding DNA: TGTGCCAGCAGGGACAGCGCAGATACGCAGTATTTT.

With respect to this clone: One end of the junction varies from germline; a read error may be responsible. The chain links TRBV11-2 to TRBJ1-1; 7 nucleotides line up with TRBD1. CDR1 is SGHAT, CDR2 FQNNGV, per germline. The CDR3 extends over 13 amino acids. The CDR3 here is CASSIDRVTEAFF. The CDR3 bases are TGTGCCAGCAGCATAGACAGGGTCACTGAAGCTTTCTTT.

This clone has a handful of counts. The CDR3 protein is CASSPPIVGRDRVYNEQFF. As DNA, the CDR3 is TGTGCCAGCTCACCACCTATCGTTGGAAGGGACAGGGTATACAATGAGCAGTTCTTC. This chain links TRBV18 with TRBJ2-1, with 9 bases fitting TRBD1. The V and J ends lost 0 bases and 4 bases, in that order; junction bases with no gene match: 13. This CDR3 has 19 amino acids. Germline CDR1 KGHSH, CDR2 LQKENI.

For the CDR3, the DNA is TGTGCCACCAGCAGAGTAGGGGCACACAAGGGAGGAAACACCATATATTTT. Translating it yields CATSRVGAHKGGNTIYF. The chain has TRBV15 and TRBJ1-3, with D possibly TRBD1 on 5 matching bases. CDR1 LNHNV and CDR2 YYDKDF come from the germline V gene (reference sequence). Trimming shortened V by 1 base and J by 4 bases, and 17 bases separated the two germline ends. The CDR3 runs to 17 residues.

The rearrangement joins TRBV28 to TRBJ1-2; the D gene is possibly TRBD1 (5 bases). CDR1 MDHEN and CDR2 SYDVKM come from the germline V gene. Between the trimmed V and J ends, which lost 6 bases and 2 bases, there was a span of 13 bases. The CDR3 is 14 residues long. The CDR3 is CASRSRGLNYGYTF. The CDR3 region has the DNA TGTGCCAGCAGGAGCCGGGGCCTGAACTATGGCTACACCTTC.

The chain has TRBV2 and TRBJ2-3, with 15 bases fitting TRBD2. This CDR3 has 15 amino acids. CDR1 and CDR2 (germline): SNHLY, FYNNEI. V gave up 9 bases and J gave up 5 bases; unmatched junction bases: 6. The CDR3 DNA reads TGTGCCAGAGGACCGGGACTAGCGGGAGGAGATACGCAGTATTTT. This codes for CARGPGLAGGDTQYF.

V is TRBV6-1 and J is TRBJ2-3; D is possibly TRBD2 (5 bases). The CDR3 is 14 amino acids. Germline V lookup: CDR1 MNHNS, CDR2 SASEGT. Trimming took 6 bases from V and 2 from J, leaving 12 bases between them. CDR3 in DNA: TGTGCCAGCAGGGAGCGGCACCTCACAGATACGCAGTATTTT. It specifies CASRERHLTDTQYF.

V usage is TRBV28 and J usage is TRBJ1-3; TRBD1 might be the D (5 bases). V lost 5 bases, J lost 2 bases, and 16 bases lay in between. Germline CDR1 and CDR2: MDHEN and SYDVKM. CDR3 size: 16 residues. The CDR3 sequence is CASSPPRKGTGNTIYF. For the CDR3, the DNA is TGTGCCAGCAGTCCCCCCCGGAAGGGGACTGGAAACACCATATATTTT.

V gene TRBV19 combines with J gene TRBJ1-1, with 10 bases matching TRBD1. Trimming cost V 7 bases and J 6 bases; bases outside gene matches: 8. CDR1 LNHDA and CDR2 SQIVND come from the germline V gene (reference sequence). The CDR3 totals 14 residues. As DNA, the CDR3 is TGTGCCAGTAATGACCGGGACAGGGGCCCTGAAGCTTTCTTT. It codes for CASNDRDRGPEAFF.

This chain joins TRBV10-2 and TRBJ2-3; TRBD2 matches at 13 bases. Germline CDR1 WSHSY, CDR2 SAAADI. V shed 6 bases and J 2 bases; nucleotides not matched to a gene: 17. The CDR3 is 20 amino acids. The CDR3 region has the DNA TGCGCCAGCAGCGTATATGAACTAGCGGGAGGGCCGATGGACACAGATACGCAGTATTTT. It codes for CASSVYELAGGPMDTDTQYF.

J is TRBJ2-1 and V is TRBV28; 9 bases align to TRBD2. CDR3 length: 13 residues. The V and J ends lost 8 bases and 5 bases, in that order; junction bases with no gene match: 4. Germline lookup yields CDR1 MDHEN and CDR2 SYDVKM. The CDR3 spells CASWREGNNEQFF. The CDR3 region has the DNA TGTGCCAGCTGGCGGGAGGGTAACAATGAGCAGTTCTTC.

The chain joins TRBV7-3 to TRBJ1-3, with D unresolved. The V end was cut by 4 bases, the J end by 0 bases, with 16 bases between. Germline CDR1 SGHTA, CDR2 FQGTGA. The CDR3 spans 17 residues. For the CDR3, the DNA is TGTGCCAGCAGCTCCTGCAACGGACGAATCTCTGGAAACACCATATATTTT. Translated, it gives CASSSCNGRISGNTIYF.

The CDR3 loop reads CASTPQGVGSPLHF. The CDR3 bases are TGTGCCAGTACTCCACAGGGAGTGGGTTCACCCCTCCACTTT. The V gene is TRBV19, the J gene TRBJ1-6, with a possible D match to TRBD1 (6 bases). The CDR3 is 14 residues long. V was clipped by 7 bases and J by 9 bases, with 16 bases between them. Germline V gene sequence: CDR1 LNHDA, CDR2 SQIVND (reference sequence).

This rearrangement joins TRBV5-5 to TRBJ2-2, with TRBD1 matching 12 bases. The CDR3 consists of 17 residues. Trimming removed 0 bases from V and 2 bases from J; junction bases left unmatched: 2. Per the germline V gene, CDR1 is SGHKS and CDR2 is YYEKEE (reference sequence). This CDR3 is CASSLDGTGGNTGELFF. The CDR3 DNA is TGTGCCAGCAGCTTGGACGGGACAGGGGGCAACACCGGGGAGCTGTTTTTT. The variable domain in full, with the rest retrieved from reference TRBV5-5 and TRBJ2-2, is DAGVTQSPTHLIKTRGQQVTLRCSPISGHKSVSWYQQVLGQGPQFIFQYYEKEERGRGNFPDRFSARQFPNYSSELNVNALLLGDSALYLCASSLDGTGGNTGELFFGEGSRLTVL.

This CDR3 reads CASSLGGTGQGAADTQYF. Here the CDR3 DNA reads TGCGCCAGCAGCTTGGGTGGCACGGGACAGGGAGCCGCAGATACGCAGTATTTT. The V gene is TRBV5-1, the J gene TRBJ2-3; 9 bases match TRBD1. The CDR3 totals 18 residues. Losses at the gene ends were 0 bases for V and 4 bases for J; bases not matched to a gene: 12. The germline CDR1 and CDR2 sequences are SGHRS and YFSETQ.

The chain couples TRBV7-9 to TRBJ2-5; D is possibly TRBD1 (6 bases). This CDR3 spans 15 amino acids. Looked up from germline, CDR1 is SEHNR and CDR2 is FQNEAQ (reference sequence). Trimming took 2 bases from V and 4 from J, leaving 14 bases between them. CDR3 amino acids: CASSLIQGVGETQYF. The CDR3 DNA follows: TGTGCCAGCAGCTTAATACAGGGAGTGGGAGAGACCCAGTACTTC.

The chain uses TRBV4-3 and TRBJ2-3; D might be TRBD1 (5 bases). Trimming shortened V by 0 bases and J by 7 bases, and 8 bases separated the two germline ends. Germline loops: CDR1 LGHNA, CDR2 YSLEER. The CDR3 loop spans 13 amino acids. The CDR3 spells CASSQDRVHTQYF. The CDR3 DNA sequence: TGCGCCAGCAGCCAAGACAGGGTCCATACGCAGTATTTT.

This chain connects TRBV10-1 to TRBJ2-5; D is undetermined. Germline values: CDR1 WNHNN, CDR2 SYGVQD (reference sequence). The ends were cut back, 4 bases at V and 1 base at J, with 7 bases in the middle. The CDR3 sequence is 13 residues long. This CDR3 reads CASSGAVQETQYF. The CDR3 nucleotides read TGCGCCAGCAGTGGGGCAGTCCAAGAGACCCAGTACTTC.

The V gene is TRBV2, the J gene TRBJ2-3; 8 nucleotides agree with TRBD1. Trimming removed 0 bases from V and 6 bases from J; junction bases left unmatched: 5. This CDR3 has 15 residues. Germline V gives CDR1 SNHLY, CDR2 FYNNEI. This CDR3 reads CASSEATGVGDTQYF. In nucleotides, the CDR3 is TGTGCCAGCAGTGAAGCGACAGGGGTCGGGGATACGCAGTATTTT.